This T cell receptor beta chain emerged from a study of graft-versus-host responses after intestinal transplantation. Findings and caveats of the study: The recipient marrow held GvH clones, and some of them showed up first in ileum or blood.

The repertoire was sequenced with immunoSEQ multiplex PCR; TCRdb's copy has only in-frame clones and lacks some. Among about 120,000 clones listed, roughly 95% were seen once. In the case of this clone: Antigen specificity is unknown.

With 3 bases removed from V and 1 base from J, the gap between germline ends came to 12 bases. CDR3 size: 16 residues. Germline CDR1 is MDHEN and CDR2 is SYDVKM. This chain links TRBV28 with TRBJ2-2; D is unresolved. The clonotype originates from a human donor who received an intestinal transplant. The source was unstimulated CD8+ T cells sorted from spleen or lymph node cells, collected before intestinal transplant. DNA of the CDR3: TGTGCCAGCAGTTTGAGTCTGTTACAGAACACCGGGGAGCTGTTTTTT. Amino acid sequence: CASSLSLLQNTGELFF. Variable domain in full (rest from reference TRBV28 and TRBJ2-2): DVKVTQSSRYLVKRTGEKVFLECVQDMDHENMFWYRQDPGLGLRLIYFSYDVKMKEKGDIPEGYSVSREKKERFSLILESASTNQTSMYLCASSLSLLQNTGELFFGEGSRLTVL.